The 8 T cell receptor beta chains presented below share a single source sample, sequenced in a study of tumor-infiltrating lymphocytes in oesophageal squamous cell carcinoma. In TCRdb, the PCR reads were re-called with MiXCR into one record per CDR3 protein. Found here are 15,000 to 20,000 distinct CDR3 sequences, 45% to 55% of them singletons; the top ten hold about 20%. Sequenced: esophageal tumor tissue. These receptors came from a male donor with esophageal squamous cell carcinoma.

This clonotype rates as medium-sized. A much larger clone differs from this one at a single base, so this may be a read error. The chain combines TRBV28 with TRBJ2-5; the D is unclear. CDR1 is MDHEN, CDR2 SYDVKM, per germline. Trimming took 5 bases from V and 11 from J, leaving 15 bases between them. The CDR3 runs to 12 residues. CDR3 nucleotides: TGTGCCAGCAGTCCCCAACTCAATGAGCAGTACTTC. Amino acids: CASSPQLNEQYF.

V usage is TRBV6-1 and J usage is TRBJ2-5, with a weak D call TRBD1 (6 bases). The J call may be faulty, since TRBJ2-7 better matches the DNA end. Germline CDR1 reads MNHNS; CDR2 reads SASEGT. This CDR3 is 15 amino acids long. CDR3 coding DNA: TGTGCCAGCAGTGAAGCCCCAGGGGACCCCTACGAGCAGTACTTC. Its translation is CASSEAPGDPYEQYF.

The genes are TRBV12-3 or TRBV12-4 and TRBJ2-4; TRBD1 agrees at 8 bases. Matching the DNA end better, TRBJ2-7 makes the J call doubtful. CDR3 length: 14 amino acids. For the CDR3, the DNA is TGTGCCAGCAGTCACTCGACAGGGGACTACGAGCAGTACTTC. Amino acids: CASSHSTGDYEQYF.

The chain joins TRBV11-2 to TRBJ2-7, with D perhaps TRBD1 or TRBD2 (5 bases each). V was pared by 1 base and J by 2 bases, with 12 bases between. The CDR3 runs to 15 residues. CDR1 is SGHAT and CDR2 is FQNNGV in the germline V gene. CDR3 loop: CASSLGFLGAYEQYF. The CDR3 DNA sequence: TGTGCCAGCAGCTTAGGTTTCTTGGGGGCCTACGAGCAGTACTTC.

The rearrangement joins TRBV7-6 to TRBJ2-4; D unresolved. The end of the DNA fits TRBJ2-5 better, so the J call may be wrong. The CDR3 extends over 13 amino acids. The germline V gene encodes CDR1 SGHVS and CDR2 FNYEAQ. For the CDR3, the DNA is TGTGCCAGCAGCCAAGGGCCCCCAGAGACCCAGTACTTC. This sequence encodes CASSQGPPETQYF.

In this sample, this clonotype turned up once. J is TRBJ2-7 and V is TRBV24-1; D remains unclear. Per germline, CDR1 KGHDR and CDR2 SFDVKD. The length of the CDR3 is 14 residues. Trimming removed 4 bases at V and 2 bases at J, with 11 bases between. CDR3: CATSDHTRTYEQYF. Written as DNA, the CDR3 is TGTGCCACCAGTGACCATACAAGAACCTACGAGCAGTACTTC.

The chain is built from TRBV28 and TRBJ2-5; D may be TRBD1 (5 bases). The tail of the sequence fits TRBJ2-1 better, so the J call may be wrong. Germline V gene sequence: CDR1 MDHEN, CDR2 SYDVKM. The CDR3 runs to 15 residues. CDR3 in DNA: TGTGCCAGCAGCCAAATCCAATTAAGGGGTAATGAGCAGTTCTTC. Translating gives CASSQIQLRGNEQFF.

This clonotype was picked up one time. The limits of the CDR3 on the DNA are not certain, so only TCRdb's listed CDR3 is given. The CDR3 region is CASSPGTTQYFGAGELFF. The chain links TRBV7-2 to TRBJ2-2; the table calls TRBD2, which could not be checked here. Per germline, CDR1 SGHTA and CDR2 FQGNSA. The CDR3 length is 18 residues, termini included.